The TCR beta chain described here comes from a study of CD8+ T cells in alopecia areata. In the study overall: Tofacitinib was given for 6 to 18 months, then stopped for 6 months. The study, taken as a whole, reports: Baseline CD8+ expansion's link to response remains uncertain, as there was one nonresponder.

V dropped 5 bases and J dropped 3; count of bases not matched to a gene: 4. The CDR3 has 15 amino acids. Per germline, CDR1 MNHEY and CDR2 SMNVEV (reference sequence). The treatment was: oral pan-JAK inhibitor, 5-10 mg twice daily. Individuals with alopecia areata gave both lesional scalp punch biopsies and peripheral blood for collection. Sequencing templates came from extracted RNA that was reverse transcribed into cDNA. Only in-frame clones appear in the TCRdb table, and some are missing; sequencing was by immunoSEQ multiplex PCR. The data show roughly 280,000 clones, about 60% seen once. This clone was recorded a few times. Its specificity is unknown.

Here the sequenced sample was CD4+ T cells sorted from blood, taken at week 52, from a patient treated with tofacitinib. The chain joins TRBV27 to TRBJ1-5; TRBD1 matches at 10 bases. The receptor was isolated from a human donor with alopecia areata. This CDR3 is CASSRTGGFNQPQHF. CDR3 DNA sequence: TGTGCCAGCAGTCGGACAGGGGGATTCAATCAGCCCCAGCATTTT.